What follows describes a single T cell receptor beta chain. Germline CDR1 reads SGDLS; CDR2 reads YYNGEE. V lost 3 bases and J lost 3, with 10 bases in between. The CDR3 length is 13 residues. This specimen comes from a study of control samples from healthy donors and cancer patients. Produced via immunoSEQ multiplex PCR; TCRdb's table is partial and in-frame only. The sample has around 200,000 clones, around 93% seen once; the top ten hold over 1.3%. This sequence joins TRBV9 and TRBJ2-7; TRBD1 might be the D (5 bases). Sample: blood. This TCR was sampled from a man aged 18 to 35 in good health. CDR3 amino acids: CASSGPGIYEQYF. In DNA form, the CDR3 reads TGTGCCAGCAGCGGTCCAGGGATCTACGAGCAGTACTTC.